The clone carrying this T cell receptor (beta chain) was seen a few times. Expressed TCRB transcripts were sequenced because the entire RNA isolate underwent reverse transcription. Produced via immunoSEQ multiplex PCR; TCRdb's table is partial and in-frame only. The sample consists of roughly 450,000 clones, approximately 15% of them appearing once. This record belongs to a study of beta chain features in type 1 diabetes. The CDR3 runs 13 residues. V was cut by 2 bases and J by 7 bases, with 11 bases left in between. Germline-derived CDR1 and CDR2 are LGHNA and YSLEER. The chain combines TRBV4-3 with TRBJ2-5; the D is unclear. The sequencing sample was made of naive CD4+ T cells from blood. The receptor was isolated from a man aged 30 to 39 in good health. The CDR3 nucleotides read TGCGCCAGCAGCCAATCCATCGTGGGGACCCAGTACTTC. Protein product: CASSQSIVGTQYF.